The 29 T cell receptor beta chains presented below share a single source sample, sequenced in a study of response to subunit inactivated influenza vaccine. TCRdb ran MiXCR on the RT-PCR reads and lists one entry per CDR3 protein. This sample has around 530,000 distinct CDR3 sequences, with approximately 15% found just once. The material was CD4+ T cells sorted from PBMCs, obtained about 23 months after vaccination. All receptors come from a man in his fifties or sixties who received an inactivated influenza vaccine.

The CDR3 sequence: CASSRDEGFNQPQHF. The CDR3 nucleotides read TGTGCCAGCAGCCGAGATGAAGGGTTCAATCAGCCCCAGCATTTT. The V call is TRBV7-6, the J call TRBJ1-5; D gene uncertain. Trimming cost V 5 bases and J 3 bases, with 14 bases left between them. Per germline, CDR1 SGHVS and CDR2 FNYEAQ. The CDR3 consists of 15 residues.

The rearrangement uses TRBV7-8 and TRBJ2-1, with D perhaps TRBD2 (6 bases). CDR1 and CDR2 from the germline V gene are SGHVS and FQNEAQ. V was clipped by 0 bases and J by 4 bases, with 13 bases between them. The CDR3 length is 16 residues. The CDR3 protein is CASSLAAGSGYNEQFF. In nucleotides, the CDR3 is TGTGCCAGCAGCTTAGCGGCCGGGAGTGGATACAATGAGCAGTTCTTC.

This clonotype turned up a few times. V and J are TRBV28 and TRBJ2-3, with TRBD2 matching 15 bases. The CDR3 has 14 residues. J was trimmed by 10 bases and V by 5 bases; bases with no gene match: 4. The germline V gene has CDR1 MDHEN and CDR2 SYDVKM. CDR3 DNA: TGTGCCAGCAGTCCGGGACTAGCGGGAGGCGCGCAGTATTTT. Amino acid sequence: CASSPGLAGGAQYF. Combining the CDR3 with reference TRBV28 and TRBJ2-3 gives the whole variable domain DVKVTQSSRYLVKRTGEKVFLECVQDMDHENMFWYRQDPGLGLRLIYFSYDVKMKEKGDIPEGYSVSREKKERFSLILESASTNQTSMYLCASSPGLAGGAQYFGPGTRLTVL.

The table lists this clonotype with a count of one. The chain recombines TRBV3-1 with TRBJ2-7; D possibly corresponds to TRBD2 (6 bases). Per the germline V gene, CDR1 is LGHDT and CDR2 is YNNKEL (reference sequence). The CDR3 consists of 14 residues. Trimming removed 5 bases at V and 6 bases at J, with 17 bases between. CDR3 coding DNA: TGTGCCAGCAGCGCTGGGACTGGGATCGGCGAGCAGTACTTC. As protein: CASSAGTGIGEQYF.

V usage is TRBV21-1 and J usage is TRBJ1-1; the table assigns TRBD1, which was not confirmed against the DNA. TRBV21-1 is tagged as a pseudogene. The CDR3 has 15 amino acids. CDR3 protein: CASSTSGHLRAEAFF. The CDR3 bases are TGTGCCAGCAGCACTTCGGGACACCTAAGGGCTGAAGCTTTCTTT.

This sequence joins TRBV5-5 and TRBJ2-3; 7 bases map to TRBD1. J was trimmed by 2 bases and V by 3 bases; bases with no gene match: 6. The CDR3 has 15 residues. Germline values: CDR1 SGHKS, CDR2 YYEKEE (reference sequence). The CDR3 nucleotides are TGTGCCAGCAGCTCGGACAGGAACCCCACAGATACGCAGTATTTT. Its protein is CASSSDRNPTDTQYF.

This clonotype was observed many times. The chain carries TRBV11-1 and TRBJ2-1; 14 bases agree with TRBD2. The CDR3 covers 18 residues. The trim removed 2 bases at V and 7 bases at J, leaving 10 bases unmatched. Germline V gene lookup returns CDR1 SGHAT and CDR2 FQDESV (reference sequence). CDR3 residues: CASSLPPRLAGGKNEQFF. The CDR3 coding sequence is TGTGCCAGCAGCTTACCCCCAAGACTAGCGGGAGGGAAAAATGAGCAGTTCTTC.

This clonotype has more than one count but fewer than ten. The chain recombines TRBV5-1 with TRBJ2-7, with D possibly being TRBD2 (5 bases). The V end lost 4 bases, the J end lost 6 bases, and 14 bases lay between the germline ends. Germline V gene sequence: CDR1 SGHRS, CDR2 YFSETQ. This CDR3 comprises 13 residues. The CDR3 protein is CASSTSLSGEQYF. CDR3 nucleotides: TGCGCCAGCAGCACCTCTCTAAGCGGCGAGCAGTACTTC. Full variable domain (remainder filled in from reference TRBV5-1 and TRBJ2-7): KAGVTQTPRYLIKTRGQQVTLSCSPISGHRSVSWYQQTPGQGLQFLFEYFSETQRNKGNFPGRFSGRQFSNSRSEMNVSTLELGDSALYLCASSTSLSGEQYFGPGTRLTVT.

V usage is TRBV21-1 and J usage is TRBJ2-5; no check of the table's D call, TRBD2, against the DNA was made. TRBV21-1 is classified as a pseudogene. CDR3 length: 16 amino acids. This CDR3 is CASSIPSGPTAETQYF. The CDR3 DNA is TGTGCCAGCAGCATTCCTAGCGGGCCTACCGCGGAGACCCAGTACTTC.

This chain's CDR3 is CSARQISGRTYNEQFF. CDR3 nucleotide sequence: TGCAGTGCTAGACAAATTAGCGGGAGGACCTACAATGAGCAGTTCTTC. The genes are TRBV20-1 and TRBJ2-1, with TRBD2 matching over 10 bases. This CDR3 has 16 amino acids. The J segment lost 2 bases and the V segment lost 2 bases, leaving 6 bases of the junction unmatched. In germline, CDR1 is DFQATT, CDR2 SNEGSKA (reference sequence).

This clonotype was counted between two and nine times. The V and J genes are TRBV6-1 and TRBJ2-1, with 9 bases that match TRBD2. Germline CDR1 MNHNS, CDR2 SASEGT. The CDR3 consists of 16 residues. V lost 0 bases and J lost 7; bases outside the gene matches: 7. Here the CDR3 DNA reads TGTGCCAGCAGTGAAGCTTTGGCTAGCGGGGTTAATGAGCAGTTCTTC. It translates to CASSEALASGVNEQFF.

This clonotype was found many times. The chain links TRBV4-2 to TRBJ2-7; the D is unclear. This CDR3 is built from 13 residues. CDR1 and CDR2 (germline): LGHNA, YNFKEQ. The V end lost 2 bases, the J end lost 3 bases, and 8 bases lay between the germline ends. The CDR3 DNA sequence: TGTGCCAGCAGCCAATTCCTGAACTACGAGCAGTACTTC. Translation gives CASSQFLNYEQYF.

This clonotype was picked up a small number of times. The chain employs TRBV4-1 and TRBJ1-4; D remains unclear. Germline loops: CDR1 MGHRA, CDR2 YSYEKL. Between the trimmed V and J ends, which lost 2 bases and 7 bases, there was a span of 14 bases. The CDR3 runs to 15 residues. The CDR3 sequence: CASSQTPTGFEKLFF. The CDR3 DNA is TGCGCCAGCAGCCAAACTCCAACCGGATTTGAAAAACTGTTTTTT.

This clonotype was found a few times. V and J are TRBV7-2 and TRBJ2-1; TRBD2 matches 11 bases. Germline values: CDR1 SGHTA, CDR2 FQGNSA. Trimming took 7 bases from V and 9 from J; bases not matched to a gene: 8. The CDR3 is made up of 14 amino acids. The CDR3 region is CASNKGLAGTEQFF. CDR3 bases: TGTGCCAGCAACAAAGGACTAGCGGGCACTGAGCAGTTCTTC.

Ten or more counts support this clonotype. The CDR3: CASGTGDPDTQYF. CDR3 bases: TGTGCCAGCGGGACAGGGGATCCAGATACGCAGTATTTT. J is TRBJ2-3 and V is TRBV28; the match to TRBD1 covers 10 bases. The CDR3 sequence is 13 residues long. Losses at the gene ends were 8 bases for V and 4 bases for J; bases not matched to a gene: 3. Germline CDR1 reads MDHEN; CDR2 reads SYDVKM.

In this sample, this clonotype turned up a few times. V and J are TRBV27 and TRBJ2-5; weak D call: TRBD2 (6 bases). Trimming removed 5 bases at V and 5 bases at J, with 15 bases between. Germline CDR1 and CDR2: MNHEY and SMNVEV (reference sequence). The CDR3 length is 14 residues. The CDR3 region is CASSRFGGIETQYF. Written as DNA, the CDR3 is TGTGCCAGCAGTAGGTTCGGGGGAATCGAGACCCAGTACTTC.

J is TRBJ2-5 and V is TRBV6-2 or TRBV6-3; D tentatively reads TRBD1 or TRBD2 (5 bases each). V lost 2 bases and J 1 base, leaving 11 bases between the germline ends. Looked up from germline, CDR1 is MNHEY and CDR2 is SVGEGT. This CDR3 comprises 15 residues. The CDR3 protein is CASSYGTDSQETQYF. DNA of the CDR3: TGTGCCAGCAGTTACGGGACCGACAGCCAAGAGACCCAGTACTTC.

The chain uses TRBV2 and TRBJ2-7; either TRBD1 or TRBD2 may supply D (6 bases each). This CDR3 has 15 amino acids. The V end lost 2 bases, the J end lost 4 bases, and 15 bases lay between the germline ends. CDR1 is SNHLY and CDR2 is FYNNEI in the germline V gene. The CDR3 nucleotides are TGTGCCAGCAGTGAATCCGGGGGCGCGGTGTACGAGCAGTACTTC. The encoded protein is CASSESGGAVYEQYF.

This clonotype was observed at least ten times. This sequence joins TRBV5-1 and TRBJ2-7, with TRBD2 matching 13 bases. CDR3 length equals 18 residues. The V gene's germline CDR1 is SGHRS and CDR2 YFSETQ. J gave up 4 bases and V 1 base, and 11 bases lay outside the gene matches. CDR3 nucleotide sequence: TGCGCCAGCAGCTTGAGGGCCGGACTAGCGGGAGTTACGTACGAGCAGTACTTC. This gives the protein CASSLRAGLAGVTYEQYF.

The chain carries TRBV20-1 and TRBJ2-7; TRBD1 matches 10 bases. The CDR3 spans 14 residues. Germline V CDR1 and CDR2: DFQATT, SNEGSKA (reference sequence). Unmatched junction bases numbered 7, after V lost 4 bases and J lost 4 bases. CDR3 in amino acids: CSATGDRGVYEQYF. The CDR3 DNA sequence: TGCAGTGCTACAGGGGACAGGGGCGTGTACGAGCAGTACTTC.

This clonotype came up once. V gene TRBV15 combines with J gene TRBJ2-3; D is unclear. V gave up 0 bases and J gave up 4 bases, with 5 bases separating them. This CDR3 spans 13 amino acids. In germline, CDR1 is LNHNV, CDR2 YYDKDF (reference sequence). This CDR3 reads CATSRDRADTQYF. The CDR3 coding sequence is TGTGCCACCAGCAGAGATCGAGCAGATACGCAGTATTTT.

J is TRBJ2-3 and V is TRBV12-3 or TRBV12-4; the D is unclear. V was cut by 5 bases and J by 5 bases, with 14 bases left in between. The CDR3 sequence is 14 residues long. CDR3 bases: TGTGCCAGCAGTCCGACAAGACTGCTAGATACGCAGTATTTT. Its protein product is CASSPTRLLDTQYF.

The chain recombines TRBV6-2 or TRBV6-3 with TRBJ1-1, with D uncertain. The length of the CDR3 is 14 residues. Trimming stripped 0 bases from V and 3 bases from J, with 8 bases between. The germline V gene has CDR1 MNHEY and CDR2 SVGEGT. The CDR3 region is CASSYSNFHTEAFF. The CDR3 coding sequence is TGTGCCAGCAGTTACTCGAACTTTCACACTGAAGCTTTCTTT.

This clonotype was picked up a small number of times. This chain joins TRBV5-1 and TRBJ1-4; no reliable D call. V lost 8 bases, J lost 5 bases, and 19 bases lay in between. The CDR3 spans 15 residues. The germline V gene has CDR1 SGHRS and CDR2 YFSETQ. For the CDR3, the DNA is TGCGCCAGTGAGTTACGACGGTTAAAAAATGAAAAACTGTTTTTT. Amino acid sequence: CASELRRLKNEKLFF.

The J gene is TRBJ1-1, the V gene TRBV11-2, with a tentative D call TRBD1 (5 bases). The CDR3 has 15 amino acids. V shed 5 bases and J shed 8 bases, with 21 bases lying between them. The germline V gene has CDR1 SGHAT and CDR2 FQNNGV. The CDR3 sequence is CASSGRQRDLREAFF. In DNA, the CDR3 is TGTGCCAGCAGCGGCCGGCAGCGGGACCTGCGGGAAGCTTTCTTT.

The sample holds a few counts of this clonotype. The V gene is TRBV7-2, the J gene TRBJ2-1; TRBD1 matches at 7 bases. Germline lookup yields CDR1 SGHTA and CDR2 FQGNSA. The CDR3 runs to 15 residues. The ends lost 4 bases at V and 4 bases at J; junction bases unmatched: 7. The CDR3 loop reads CASSYFLQGYNEQFF. DNA of the CDR3: TGTGCCAGCAGCTATTTCTTACAGGGGTACAATGAGCAGTTCTTC.

This rearrangement joins TRBV6-2 or TRBV6-3 to TRBJ2-6, with a tentative D call TRBD2 (6 bases). This CDR3 comprises 16 residues. Trimming stripped 2 bases from V and 5 bases from J, with 13 bases between. Germline lookup yields CDR1 MNHEY and CDR2 SVGEGT. In DNA, the CDR3 is TGTGCCAGCAGTTACAGGAGGGGTGCGCGGGCCAACGTCCTGACTTTC. This codes for CASSYRRGARANVLTF.

V and J are TRBV6-1 and TRBJ2-7, with 11 bases aligning to TRBD2. Unmatched junction bases numbered 10, after V lost 6 bases and J lost 3 bases. The CDR3 covers 16 residues. Germline assignment: CDR1 MNHNS and CDR2 SASEGT. As DNA, the CDR3 is TGTGCCAGCAGAGAGGGGACTAGCGGCGGACTCTACGAGCAGTACTTC. This codes for CASREGTSGGLYEQYF.

This clonotype occurred a few times. The gene calls are TRBV7-2 and TRBJ2-1; D uncertain. The germline gives CDR1 SGHTA, CDR2 FQGNSA. Trimming took 2 bases from V and 4 from J, leaving 15 bases between them. The CDR3 spans 16 residues. In DNA form, the CDR3 reads TGTGCCAGCAGCTTAAGGCCCTCACTGCAATACAATGAGCAGTTCTTC. It specifies CASSLRPSLQYNEQFF. Based on the CDR3 plus reference TRBV7-2 and TRBJ2-1, the full variable domain is GAGVSQSPSNKVTEKGKDVELRCDPISGHTALYWYRQSLGQGLEFLIYFQGNSAPDKSGLPSDRFSAERTGGSVSTLTIQRTQQEDSAVYLCASSLRPSLQYNEQFFGPGTRLTVL.